This T cell receptor (beta chain) was captured by sequencing in a study of EBV T-cell therapy then PD-1 blockade in nasopharyngeal carcinoma (dated by TCRdb to 2020 to 2022). Remarks on this clone: Its antigen is still unknown. No much larger clonotype is one base removed from it; base qualities were not supplied.

Genomic DNA was extracted from sorted cells using the Qiagen DNeasy Kit. TCR beta chain deep sequencing was performed on the immunoSEQ platform. Concerning the study's data processing: Repertoire data analysis was performed with the immunoSEQ Analyzer software. In its TCRdb copy, this immuneACCESS table keeps in-frame sequences only and misses some clones. Where compared with another copy, unresolved V genes explain less than half of these, and the others have no known cause. V, J and clone size reflect that table, while D and trimming were determined from the DNA. Recorded for this sample are about 23,000 clones; 75% to 90% of them occurred a single time. The biggest ten clones account for approximately 30% of the sample. Per the publication, the treatment or condition label means: AdE1-LMPpoly-expanded autologous EBV-specific T-cell therapy followed by anti-PD-1 nivolumab. Reading from cysteine to phenylalanine, the CDR3 counts 14 amino acids. The only DNA kept is the CDR3, 42 bases in frame from the first base. Trimming takes 3 bases from V and 5 bases from J, and the germline ends sit 13 bases apart. The germline V gene (reference sequence) provides CDR1 PRHDT and CDR2 FYEKMQ.

This TCR came from a man aged 35 to 55 with nasopharyngeal carcinoma. Rearrangement joined TRBV13 to TRBJ2-5, with a weak D call of TRBD2 (7 bases match). The sequencing here drew on CD8+ T cells from blood, taken at approximately day 64 from a patient whose treatment included autologous EBV-specific T cells and nivolumab. The sequenced DNA is TGTGCCAGCAGCTTGGGGGGGGCGAGGGAGACCCAGTACTTC. It translates to CASSLGGARETQYF.